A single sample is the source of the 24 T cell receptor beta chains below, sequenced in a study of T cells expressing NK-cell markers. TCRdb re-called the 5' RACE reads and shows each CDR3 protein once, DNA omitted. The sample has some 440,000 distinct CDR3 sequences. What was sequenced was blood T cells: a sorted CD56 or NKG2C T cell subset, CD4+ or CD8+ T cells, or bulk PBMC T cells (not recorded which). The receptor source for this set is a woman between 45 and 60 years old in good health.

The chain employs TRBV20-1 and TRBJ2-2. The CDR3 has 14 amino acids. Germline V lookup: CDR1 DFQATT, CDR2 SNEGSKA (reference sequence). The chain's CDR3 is CSAMDRARTGELFF.

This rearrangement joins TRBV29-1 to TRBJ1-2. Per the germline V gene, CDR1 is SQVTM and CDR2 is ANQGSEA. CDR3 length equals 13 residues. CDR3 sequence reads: CSVVQAGPYGYTF.

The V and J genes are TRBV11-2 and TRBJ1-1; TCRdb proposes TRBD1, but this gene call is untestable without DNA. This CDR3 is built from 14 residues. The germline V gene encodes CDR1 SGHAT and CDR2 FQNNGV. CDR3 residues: CASSHRDRDTEAFF.

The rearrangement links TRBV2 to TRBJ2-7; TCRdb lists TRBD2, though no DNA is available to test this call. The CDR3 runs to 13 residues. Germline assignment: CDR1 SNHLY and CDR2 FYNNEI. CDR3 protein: CASREREGNEQYF.

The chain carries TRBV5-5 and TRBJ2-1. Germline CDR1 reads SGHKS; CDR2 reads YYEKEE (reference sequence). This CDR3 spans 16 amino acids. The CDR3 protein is CASSLNRGSTYNEQFF.

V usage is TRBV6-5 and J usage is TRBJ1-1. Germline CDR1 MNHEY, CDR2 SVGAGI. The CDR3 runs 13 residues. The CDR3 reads CASSYELNTEAFF.

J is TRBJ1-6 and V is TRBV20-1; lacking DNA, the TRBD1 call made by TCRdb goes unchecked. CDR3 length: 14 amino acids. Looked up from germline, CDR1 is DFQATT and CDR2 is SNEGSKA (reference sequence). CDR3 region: CSAKPTGTYSPLHF.

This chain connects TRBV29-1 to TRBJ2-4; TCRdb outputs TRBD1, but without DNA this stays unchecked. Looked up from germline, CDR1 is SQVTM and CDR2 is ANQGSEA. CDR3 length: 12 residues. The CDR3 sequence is CSVEEGALIQYF. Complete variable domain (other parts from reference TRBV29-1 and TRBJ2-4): SAVISQKPSRDICQRGTSLTIQCQVDSQVTMMFWYRQQPGQSLTLIATANQGSEATYESGFVIDKFPISRPNLTFSTLTVSNMSPEDSSIYLCSVEEGALIQYFGAGTRLSVL.

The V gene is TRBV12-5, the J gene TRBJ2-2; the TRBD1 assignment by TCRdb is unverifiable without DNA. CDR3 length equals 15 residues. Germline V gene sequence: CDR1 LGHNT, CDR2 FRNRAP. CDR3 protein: CASGPGQVNTGELFF.

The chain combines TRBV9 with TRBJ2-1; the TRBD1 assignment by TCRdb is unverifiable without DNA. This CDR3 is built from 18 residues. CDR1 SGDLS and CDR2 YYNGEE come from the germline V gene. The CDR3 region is CASSDTPPAEDSYNEQFF.

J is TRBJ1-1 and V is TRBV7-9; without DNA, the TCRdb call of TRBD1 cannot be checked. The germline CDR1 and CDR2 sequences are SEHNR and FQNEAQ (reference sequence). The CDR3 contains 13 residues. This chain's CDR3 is CASTNPVGTEAFF.

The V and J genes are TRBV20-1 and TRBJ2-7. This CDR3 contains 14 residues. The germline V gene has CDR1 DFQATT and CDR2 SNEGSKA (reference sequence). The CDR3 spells CSARDANFYYEQYF.

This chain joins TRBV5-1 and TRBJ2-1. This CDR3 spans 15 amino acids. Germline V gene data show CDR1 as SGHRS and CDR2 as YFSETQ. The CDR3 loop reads CASSFLSVSYNEQFF.

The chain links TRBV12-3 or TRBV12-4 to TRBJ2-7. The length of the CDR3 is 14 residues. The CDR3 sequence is CASSHSGDSYEQYF.

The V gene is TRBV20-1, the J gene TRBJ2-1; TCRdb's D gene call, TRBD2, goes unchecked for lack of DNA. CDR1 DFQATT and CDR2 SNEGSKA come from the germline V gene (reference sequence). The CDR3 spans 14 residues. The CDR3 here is CSAGLVGAYNEQFF.

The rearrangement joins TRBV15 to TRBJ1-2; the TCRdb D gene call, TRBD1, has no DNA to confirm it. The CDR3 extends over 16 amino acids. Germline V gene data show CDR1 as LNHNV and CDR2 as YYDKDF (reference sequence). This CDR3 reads CATSRDPHRANYGYTF.

CDR3 protein: CASSFLSGGTYNEQFF. The chain has TRBV12-3 or TRBV12-4 and TRBJ2-1; the TRBD1 assignment by TCRdb is unverifiable without DNA. The CDR3 contains 16 residues.

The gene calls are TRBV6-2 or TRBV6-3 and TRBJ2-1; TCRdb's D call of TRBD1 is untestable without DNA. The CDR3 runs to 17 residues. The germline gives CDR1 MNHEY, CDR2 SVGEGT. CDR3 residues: CASSFQPLDRGRNEQFF.

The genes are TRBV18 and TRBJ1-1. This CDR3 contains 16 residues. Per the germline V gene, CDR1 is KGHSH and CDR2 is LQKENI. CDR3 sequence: CASSQVPQRSSTEAFF.

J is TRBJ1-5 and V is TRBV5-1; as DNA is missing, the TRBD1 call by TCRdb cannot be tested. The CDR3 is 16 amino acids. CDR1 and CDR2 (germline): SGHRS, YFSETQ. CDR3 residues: CASSPTGTVNNQPQHF.

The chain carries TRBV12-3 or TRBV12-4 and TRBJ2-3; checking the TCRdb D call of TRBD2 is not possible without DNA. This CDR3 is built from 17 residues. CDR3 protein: CASSFGGTAGRADTQYF.

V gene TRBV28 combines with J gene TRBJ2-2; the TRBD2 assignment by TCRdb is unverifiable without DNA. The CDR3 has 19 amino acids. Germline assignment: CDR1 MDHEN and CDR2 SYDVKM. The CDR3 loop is CASSLVGGRKFLDTGELFF.

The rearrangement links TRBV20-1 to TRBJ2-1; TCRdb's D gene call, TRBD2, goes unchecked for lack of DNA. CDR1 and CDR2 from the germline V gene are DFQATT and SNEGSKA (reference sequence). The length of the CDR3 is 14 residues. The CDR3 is CSAKLVRASNEQFF.

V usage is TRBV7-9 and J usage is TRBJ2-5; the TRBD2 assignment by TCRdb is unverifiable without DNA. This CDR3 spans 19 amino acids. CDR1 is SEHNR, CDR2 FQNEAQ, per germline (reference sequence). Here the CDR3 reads CASSSTSGRAGVLQETQYF.